This T cell receptor (beta chain) was identified in a study of regulatory T cells in long-lasting Graves disease. Study-wide points: Shared public clonotypes totalled about 2,800 in persistent patients, compared with 966 in new patients.

V dropped 3 bases and J dropped 4 bases, with 14 bases sitting between them. The CDR3 consists of 14 residues. In germline, CDR1 is DFQATT, CDR2 SNEGSKA (reference sequence). Assembly of TCR beta libraries relied on iRepertoire HTBI primers together with Arm-PCR of CDR3 regions. A single record per CDR3 protein comes from TCRdb applying MiXCR to the multiplex PCR reads. The top ten clones hold 7% to 9% of a sample with approximately 500,000 distinct CDR3 sequences, around a fifth of them seen once. Noted time point: persistent/refractory GD, antithyroid drugs over 5 years with positive TRAb. Isolated PBMC RNA provided the starting material for the TCR library. Approximately 8.2-milliliter peripheral blood samples went into EDTA tubes. About this clonotype: The antigen remains undetermined.

This sequence originates from a female donor with Graves disease. The chain recombines TRBV20-1 with TRBJ2-3; no clear D gene. The sequencing here drew on peripheral blood mononuclear cells (PBMCs), taken when the disease was refractory, from a patient treated with antithyroid drugs. The CDR3, as DNA: TGCAGTGCTAGTTTGCCGGGCCAGGCAGATACGCAGTATTTT. This translates into CSASLPGQADTQYF.